This T cell receptor beta chain was sequenced during a study of cytomegalovirus exposure and HLA in healthy donors. This clone has only one observation. The primer mix had 60 Vbeta and 13 Jbeta primers. Sequencing was performed with immunoSEQ multiplex PCR; in TCRdb, only in-frame clones are kept and a portion is missing. The profile shows fewer than 200,000 clones, roughly 73% of them singletons. CDR1 and CDR2 from the germline V gene are MNHEY and SMNVEV (reference sequence). The length of the CDR3 is 16 residues. The ends lost 3 bases at V and 4 bases at J; junction bases unmatched: 10. The clonotype originates from a male donor in good health and CMV-seronegative. The sequencing sample was made of PBMCs. The chain combines TRBV27 with TRBJ1-2; 8 nucleotides match TRBD1. CDR3 amino acids: CASSFASGGFGYGYTF. Here the CDR3 DNA reads TGTGCCAGCAGTTTCGCGTCAGGGGGCTTTGGCTATGGCTACACCTTC.